The T cell receptor (beta chain) under discussion was sequenced for a study of a mutant IDH1 vaccine in newly diagnosed glioma. About the research overall: Patients arrived already treated with radiotherapy, temozolomide, or both, most having had both.

Sequencing was performed with immunoSEQ multiplex PCR; in TCRdb, only in-frame clones are kept and a portion is missing. In the table there are about 32,000 clones, about 82% of which are singletons. About this clone: Antigen unknown.

Time point: week 35, safety follow-up. Topical imiquimod was applied with each vaccine dose, which held 300 ug of mutant IDH1 20-mer peptide. The sequence derives from a man aged 40-49 years with glioma. Some clones in this sample may be carry-over from other donors' samples. The sample in question was PBMCs, obtained from a glioma patient whose treatment included an IDH1 peptide vaccine.

The CDR3 DNA follows: TGCAGTGGGTGGAACACTGAAGCTTTCTTT. Residues: CSGWNTEAFF. V usage is TRBV20-1 and J usage is TRBJ1-1, with D hard to call. CDR3 length: 10 residues. Germline V gene lookup returns CDR1 DFQATT and CDR2 SNEGSKA (reference sequence). Trimming removed 7 bases at V and 1 base at J, with 4 bases between.